A selection of T cell receptor beta chains follows, all from one sample in a study of T cell repertoires in cytomegalovirus infection. TCRdb re-derived calls from the reads in MiXCR, one entry per CDR3 protein. The sample carries nearly 550,000 distinct CDR3 sequences, 15% to 20% recorded once. Sequencing used CD8+ T cells from PBMCs. The receptors shown here come from a human donor in good health (CMV status not recorded). Some clones in this sample may be carry-over from other donors' samples. Both conserved end residues are trimmed from each CDR3.

V: TRBV27
J: TRBJ1-1
length: 10
CDR3: ASSSQGDRAF

V: TRBV10-3
J: TRBJ1-2
length: 11
CDR3: AISDRGSGGYT

V: TRBV7-8
J: TRBJ1-2
length: 16
CDR3: ASSSQMDRGVDFYGYT

V: TRBV11-2
J: TRBJ1-6
length: 12
CDR3: ASSLGQGEWALH

V: TRBV7-9
J: TRBJ2-7
length: 10
CDR3: ASSFVRDEQY

V: TRBV4-1
J: TRBJ1-2
length: 15
CDR3: ASSQRTGGLPNYGYT

V: TRBV27
J: TRBJ2-7
length: 11
CDR3: ASSLYGVGEQY

V: TRBV7-9
J: TRBJ1-1
length: 14
CDR3: ASSLEGLGRGTEAF

V: TRBV7-6
J: TRBJ1-4
length: 12
CDR3: ARSFQGGDEILF

V: TRBV29-1
J: TRBJ1-2
length: 12
CDR3: SVPESGAPGGYT

V: TRBV2
J: TRBJ2-1
length: 13
CDR3: ASSELAGVHNEQF

V: TRBV5-1
J: TRBJ2-1
length: 14
CDR3: ASSLILAGGNNEQF

V: TRBV5-1
J: TRBJ2-1
length: 15
CDR3: ASSLIELVVSHNEQF

V: TRBV4-2
J: TRBJ2-7
length: 11
CDR3: ASSQDKVYEQY

V: TRBV28
J: TRBJ2-7
length: 11
CDR3: ASKPPLSYEQY

V: TRBV4-1
J: TRBJ1-2
length: 14
CDR3: ASSQYQGRKNYGYT